Listed below are T cell receptor beta chains from one sample, sequenced in a study of blood T cells in healthy people across ages. TCRdb itself ran the 5' RACE reads through MiXCR, one entry per CDR3 protein. The sample shows 900,000 to 950,000 distinct CDR3 sequences, 25% to 30% of them seen only once. The same specimen was also included in a second study, on T cells of mothers and their children.

Sequences were obtained from blood. The source of these receptors is a woman aged 40 to 50 in good health. CDR3s include the opening cysteine and the closing phenylalanine or tryptophan. D genes are given only for firm matches. The size of a clone is reported for some rows only, either as once, few or many, or as a class for expanded clones.

CDR3aa,CDR3nt,d_gene,abundance,j_gene,v_gene
CASSPKRDYGYTF,TGTGCCAGCTCACCAAAGCGCGACTATGGCTACACCTTC,NA,many,TRBJ1-2,TRBV18
CASGLTSRGLYEQYF,TGTGCTAGTGGTCTCACCTCGAGGGGCCTCTACGAGCAGTACTTC,NA,few,TRBJ2-7,TRBV12-5
CASNSWADTQYF,TGTGCCAGCAACTCATGGGCAGATACGCAGTATTTT,NA,NA,TRBJ2-3,TRBV2
CASSLTGGGSYEQYF,TGTGCCAGCAGCTTGACCGGAGGGGGTTCCTACGAGCAGTACTTC,NA,many,TRBJ2-7,TRBV7-3
CATSDFDSQETQYF,TGTGCCACCAGTGATTTCGACAGTCAAGAGACCCAGTACTTC,NA,NA,TRBJ2-5,TRBV24-1
CSATDRDYSNQPQHF,TGCAGTGCTACCGACAGGGATTATAGCAATCAGCCCCAGCATTTT,TRBD1,few,TRBJ1-5,TRBV20-1
CASSYLIGASGANVLTF,TGTGCCAGCAGTTACCTGATCGGGGCCTCCGGGGCCAACGTCCTGACTTTC,NA,few,TRBJ2-6,TRBV6-6
CASSLLPGNNQPQHF,TGCGCCAGCAGCCTCCTTCCGGGAAACAATCAGCCCCAGCATTTT,NA,many,TRBJ1-5,TRBV5-1
CSVVRTSRPPDTQYF,TGCAGCGTTGTAAGGACCTCACGTCCCCCAGATACGCAGTATTTT,NA,many,TRBJ2-3,TRBV29-1
CASSGGTSSSEQYF,TGTGCCAGCAGCGGTGGTACGTCTTCTTCCGAGCAGTACTTC,NA,NA,TRBJ2-7,TRBV4-2
CSAPKRTIALNTEAFF,TGCAGTGCCCCGAAACGGACAATAGCTTTGAACACTGAAGCTTTCTTT,NA,few,TRBJ1-1,TRBV20-1
CASSEGRTQPQHF,TGTGCCAGCAGCGAGGGAAGGACCCAGCCCCAGCATTTT,NA,NA,TRBJ1-5,TRBV7-8
CASRAWTAGSDTQYF,TGTGCCAGTAGGGCGTGGACAGCCGGATCAGATACGCAGTATTTT,NA,NA,TRBJ2-3,TRBV19
CASSLAVGAKNIQYF,TGTGCCAGCAGCTTAGCCGTGGGTGCCAAAAACATTCAGTACTTC,NA,few,TRBJ2-4,TRBV7-2
CASSLPQGVSEQYF,TGTGCCAGCAGCTTACCCCAGGGGGTGAGCGAGCAGTACTTC,TRBD1,few,TRBJ2-7,TRBV7-9
CSARARQSARGTEAFF,TGCAGTGCTAGAGCCCGACAATCTGCTCGGGGCACTGAAGCTTTCTTT,NA,NA,TRBJ1-1,TRBV20-1
CASSRAQGANTEAFF,TGCGCCAGCAGCCGGGCACAGGGCGCCAACACTGAAGCTTTCTTT,NA,NA,TRBJ1-1,TRBV5-1
CASSLGLLADASTDTQYF,TGTGCCAGCAGCTTGGGGTTATTAGCGGATGCTAGCACAGATACGCAGTATTTT,NA,NA,TRBJ2-3,TRBV11-2
CASSQYRGANTQYF,TGCGCCAGCAGTCAATACAGGGGAGCTAATACGCAGTATTTT,TRBD1,NA,TRBJ2-3,TRBV4-1
CASSSRLAGGPETQFF,TGTGCCAGCAGCTCCCGACTAGCGGGGGGTCCCGAGACCCAGTTCTTC,TRBD2,NA,TRBJ2-1,TRBV7-3
CASSTGRTEKNIQYF,TGTGCCAGCAGTACAGGACGGACAGAAAAAAACATTCAGTACTTC,NA,many,TRBJ2-4,TRBV2
CASSSQLAGAGIEQFF,TGCGCCAGCAGCTCTCAACTAGCGGGAGCCGGCATCGAGCAGTTCTTC,TRBD2,NA,TRBJ2-1,TRBV5-1
CASSLFSQGTEAFF,TGTGCCAGCAGTTTATTCAGCCAGGGCACTGAAGCTTTCTTT,NA,NA,TRBJ1-1,TRBV27
CASSYTGGRRTGANVLTF,TGTGCCAGCAGCTATACAGGGGGCAGGCGTACTGGGGCCAACGTCCTGACTTTC,TRBD1,few,TRBJ2-6,TRBV7-9
CASSYPGTSGGYLPNEQFF,TGTGCCAGCAGCTACCCGGGAACTAGCGGGGGATATTTACCAAATGAGCAGTTCTTC,TRBD2,NA,TRBJ2-1,TRBV7-3
CASSYMSGYGYTF,TGTGCCAGCAGTTACATGTCGGGTTATGGCTACACCTTC,NA,NA,TRBJ1-2,TRBV6-5
CASSWGLNTEAFF,TGTGCCAGCAGCTGGGGACTGAACACTGAAGCTTTCTTT,NA,many,TRBJ1-1,TRBV7-2
CASSLGGQSIEAFF,TGTGCCAGCAGCCTAGGGGGCCAATCGATAGAAGCTTTCTTT,TRBD1,few,TRBJ1-1,TRBV12-3/TRBV12-4
CATSEPDPQGWSETQYF,TGTGCCACCAGTGAACCCGACCCACAGGGGTGGTCGGAGACCCAGTACTTC,TRBD1,NA,TRBJ2-5,TRBV24-1
CASRAEIRVYEQYF,TGTGCCAGCAGGGCGGAAATTCGGGTCTACGAGCAGTACTTC,NA,NA,TRBJ2-7,TRBV28
CSVGQGGEEPQHF,TGCAGCGTAGGACAGGGCGGTGAAGAGCCCCAGCATTTT,TRBD1,NA,TRBJ1-5,TRBV29-1
CASLGSSGGPRTQYF,TGTGCCAGCCTGGGGTCTTCGGGGGGGCCAAGGACCCAGTACTTC,TRBD2,few,TRBJ2-5,TRBV2
CSARRRASGCTF,TGCAGTGCCCGACGGAGGGCGAGTGGCTGCACCTTC,NA,NA,TRBJ1-2,TRBV20-1
CASSLGFGGEAEAFF,TGCGCCAGCAGCCTCGGATTTGGGGGGGAGGCTGAAGCTTTCTTT,NA,NA,TRBJ1-1,TRBV4-3
CASSDSIRGRNEQYF,TGTGCCAGCAGTGACTCGATACGAGGGAGGAATGAGCAGTACTTC,NA,few,TRBJ2-7,TRBV6-4
CASSLAADQPQHF,TGTGCCAGCAGTTTAGCAGCTGATCAGCCCCAGCATTTT,NA,NA,TRBJ1-5,TRBV12-3/TRBV12-4
CASSLQAGGTLAQFF,TGTGCCAGCAGCTTACAGGCGGGGGGCACCTTAGCTCAGTTCTTC,TRBD2,many,TRBJ2-1,TRBV7-2
CASSTPSRDGLAKNIQYF,TGCGCCAGCAGCACACCCTCAAGGGACGGATTAGCCAAAAACATTCAGTACTTC,NA,NA,TRBJ2-4,TRBV5-1
CASSLFGRGSYSNQPQHF,TGTGCCAGCAGCCTCTTCGGCAGGGGGTCATATAGCAATCAGCCCCAGCATTTT,TRBD1,NA,TRBJ1-5,TRBV7-3
CASSQELQGYYGYTF,TGCGCCAGCAGCCAAGAATTACAAGGGTACTATGGCTACACCTTC,NA,few,TRBJ1-2,TRBV4-1
CASTSDRTGLAGLSYNEQFF,TGTGCCAGCACGTCCGACCGAACGGGACTAGCGGGGCTTTCCTACAATGAGCAGTTCTTC,TRBD2,NA,TRBJ2-1,TRBV27
CASSPRIGQGPFNEQYF,TGTGCCAGCAGCCCCCGTATTGGACAAGGTCCTTTCAATGAGCAGTACTTC,NA,few,TRBJ2-7,TRBV14